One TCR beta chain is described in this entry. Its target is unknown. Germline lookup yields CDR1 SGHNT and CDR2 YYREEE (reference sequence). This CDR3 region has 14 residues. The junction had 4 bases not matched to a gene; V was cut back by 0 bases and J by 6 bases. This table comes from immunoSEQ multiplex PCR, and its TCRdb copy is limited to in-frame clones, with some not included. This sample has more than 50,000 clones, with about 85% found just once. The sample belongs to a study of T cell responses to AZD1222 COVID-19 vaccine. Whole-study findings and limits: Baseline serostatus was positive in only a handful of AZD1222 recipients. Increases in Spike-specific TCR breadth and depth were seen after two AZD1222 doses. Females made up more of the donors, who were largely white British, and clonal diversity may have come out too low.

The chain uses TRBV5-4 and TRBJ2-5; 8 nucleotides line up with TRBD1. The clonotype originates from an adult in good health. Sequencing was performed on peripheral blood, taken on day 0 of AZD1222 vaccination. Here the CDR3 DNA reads TGTGCCAGCAGCTTGGTAGGACAGGGCAAGACCCAGTACTTC. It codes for CASSLVGQGKTQYF.